This T cell receptor beta chain derives from a study of blood T cell repertoires in COVID-19. Clones were sequenced by immunoSEQ multiplex PCR, and TCRdb holds only the in-frame ones, with some missing. The sample consists of some 250,000 clones, under 90% of them appearing once. The V gene's germline CDR1 is SGDLS and CDR2 YYNGEE. The CDR3 runs 15 residues. With 0 bases removed from V and 2 bases from J, the gap between germline ends came to 8 bases. This TCR was recovered from a woman between 25 and 40 years old with acute COVID-19. This chain joins TRBV9 and TRBJ1-4; TRBD1 is a possible D gene (6 bases). Sequenced sample: PBMCs or T cells enriched from blood (not recorded which). The DNA of the CDR3 is TGTGCCAGCAGCGTAGAAGGACAGACTAATGAAAAACTGTTTTTT. Residues: CASSVEGQTNEKLFF.